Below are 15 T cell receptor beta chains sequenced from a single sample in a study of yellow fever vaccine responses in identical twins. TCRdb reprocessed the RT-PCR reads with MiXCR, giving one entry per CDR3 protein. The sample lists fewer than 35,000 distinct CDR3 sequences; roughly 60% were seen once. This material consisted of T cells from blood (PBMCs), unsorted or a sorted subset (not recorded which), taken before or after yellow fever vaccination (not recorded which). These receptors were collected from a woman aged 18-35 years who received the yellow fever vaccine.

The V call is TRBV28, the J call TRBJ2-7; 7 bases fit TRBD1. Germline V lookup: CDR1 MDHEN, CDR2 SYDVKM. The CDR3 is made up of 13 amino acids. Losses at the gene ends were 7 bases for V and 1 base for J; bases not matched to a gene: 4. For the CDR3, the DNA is TGTGCCAGCACACGGACAGGTTCCTACGAGCAGTACTTC. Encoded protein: CASTRTGSYEQYF. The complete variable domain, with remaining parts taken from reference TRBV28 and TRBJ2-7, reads DVKVTQSSRYLVKRTGEKVFLECVQDMDHENMFWYRQDPGLGLRLIYFSYDVKMKEKGDIPEGYSVSREKKERFSLILESASTNQTSMYLCASTRTGSYEQYFGPGTRLTVT.

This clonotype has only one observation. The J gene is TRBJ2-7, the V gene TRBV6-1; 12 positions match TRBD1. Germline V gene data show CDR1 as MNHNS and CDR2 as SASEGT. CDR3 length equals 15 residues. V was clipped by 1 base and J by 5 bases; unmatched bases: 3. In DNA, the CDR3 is TGTGCCAGCAGTGAAGAGGGGGACAGGGGGCACGAGCAGTACGTC. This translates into CASSEEGDRGHEQYV.

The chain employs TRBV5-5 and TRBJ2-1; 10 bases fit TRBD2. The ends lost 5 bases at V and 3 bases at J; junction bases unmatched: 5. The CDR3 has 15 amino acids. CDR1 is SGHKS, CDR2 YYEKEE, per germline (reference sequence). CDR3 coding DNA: TGTGCCAGCAGGTCCGGACTAGCGGACTACAATGAGCAGTTCTTC. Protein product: CASRSGLADYNEQFF.

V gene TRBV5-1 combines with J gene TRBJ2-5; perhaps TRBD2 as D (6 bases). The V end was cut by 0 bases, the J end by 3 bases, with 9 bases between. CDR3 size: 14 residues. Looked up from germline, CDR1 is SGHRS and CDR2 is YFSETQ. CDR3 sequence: CASSLGWGEETQYF. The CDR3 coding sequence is TGCGCCAGCAGCTTGGGCTGGGGGGAAGAGACCCAGTACTTC.

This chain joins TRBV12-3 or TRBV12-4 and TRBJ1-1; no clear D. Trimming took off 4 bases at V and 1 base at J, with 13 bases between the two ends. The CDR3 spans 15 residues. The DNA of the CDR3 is TGTGCCAGCAGTTCAGCAAATGGGTGGAACACTGAAGCTTTCTTT. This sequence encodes CASSSANGWNTEAFF.

Here the CDR3 DNA reads TGTGCCAGCAGCTTAGCGCGCGGCGAGAACACTGAAGCTTTCTTT. It codes for CASSLARGENTEAFF. This sequence joins TRBV11-1 and TRBJ1-1; D unresolved. Germline values: CDR1 SGHAT, CDR2 FQDESV (reference sequence). V shed 0 bases and J shed 1 base, with 9 bases lying between them. This CDR3 has 15 amino acids.

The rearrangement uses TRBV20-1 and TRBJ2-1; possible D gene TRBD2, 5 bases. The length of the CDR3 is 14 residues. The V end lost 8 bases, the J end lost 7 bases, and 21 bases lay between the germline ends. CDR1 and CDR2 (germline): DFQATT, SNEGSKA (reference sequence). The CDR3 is CSTVLVTGRNEQFF. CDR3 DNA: TGCAGTACCGTACTAGTGACTGGTCGGAATGAGCAGTTCTTC.

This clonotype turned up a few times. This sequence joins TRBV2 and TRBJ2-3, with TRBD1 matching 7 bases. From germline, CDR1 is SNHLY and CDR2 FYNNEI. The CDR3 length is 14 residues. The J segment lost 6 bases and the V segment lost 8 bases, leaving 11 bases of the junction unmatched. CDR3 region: CASGAAGGVDTQYF. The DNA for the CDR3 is TGTGCCAGCGGGGCGGCAGGGGGAGTGGATACGCAGTATTTT.

The chain's CDR3 is CAISEKGLAANTGELFF. The CDR3 region has the DNA TGTGCCATCAGTGAGAAGGGACTAGCGGCTAACACCGGGGAGCTGTTTTTT. The rearrangement joins TRBV10-3 to TRBJ2-2, with 11 nucleotides matching TRBD2. Germline CDR1 ENHRY, CDR2 SYGVKD. CDR3 size: 17 residues. V shed 2 bases and J 2 bases; nucleotides not matched to a gene: 4.

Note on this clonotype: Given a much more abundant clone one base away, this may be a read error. The DNA of the CDR3 is TGTGCCAGCAGTGAAGGGCGGGTAGCTCCCGGGGATCTGTTTTTT. Protein: CASSEGRVAPGDLFF. The chain links TRBV2 to TRBJ2-2, with D perhaps matching TRBD2 (5 bases). The CDR3 loop spans 15 amino acids. CDR1 and CDR2 (germline): SNHLY, FYNNEI.

Written as DNA, the CDR3 is TGCAGCGTTGAAGGCCACCACAATGAGCAGTTCTTC. This sequence encodes CSVEGHHNEQFF. The J gene is TRBJ2-1, the V gene TRBV29-1; D remains ambiguous. Germline V gene data show CDR1 as SQVTM and CDR2 as ANQGSEA. The ends were cut back, 1 base at V and 5 bases at J, with 6 bases in the middle. This CDR3 contains 12 residues.

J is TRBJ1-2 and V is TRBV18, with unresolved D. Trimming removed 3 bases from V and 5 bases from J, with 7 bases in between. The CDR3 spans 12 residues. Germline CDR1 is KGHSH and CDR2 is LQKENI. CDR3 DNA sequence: TGTGCCAGCTCACCCGGCCCATATGGCTACACCTTC. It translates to CASSPGPYGYTF.

The CDR3 DNA reads TGTGCCACCAGTGATCCCGGGACAGGGTTCAATCAGCCCCAGCATTTT. Protein product: CATSDPGTGFNQPQHF. This chain connects TRBV24-1 to TRBJ1-5; 9 bases line up with TRBD1. Germline values: CDR1 KGHDR, CDR2 SFDVKD. The CDR3 is 16 amino acids. V was pared by 3 bases and J by 3 bases, with 5 bases of the junction left unmatched.

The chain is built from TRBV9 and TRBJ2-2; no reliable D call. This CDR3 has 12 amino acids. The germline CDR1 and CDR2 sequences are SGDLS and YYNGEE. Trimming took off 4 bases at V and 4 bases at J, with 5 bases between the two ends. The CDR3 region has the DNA TGTGCCAGCAGCCCCGGCACCGGGGAGCTGTTTTTT. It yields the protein CASSPGTGELFF.

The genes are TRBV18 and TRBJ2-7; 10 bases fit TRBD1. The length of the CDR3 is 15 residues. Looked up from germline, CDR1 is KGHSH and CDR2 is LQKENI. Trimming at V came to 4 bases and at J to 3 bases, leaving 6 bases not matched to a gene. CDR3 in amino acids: CASSRPGQGIYEQYV. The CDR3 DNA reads TGTGCCAGCTCACGTCCGGGACAGGGGATCTACGAGCAGTACGTC.